What follows are 13 T cell receptor beta chains derived from one specimen sequenced in a study of T cells after yellow fever vaccination. TCRdb processed the 5' RACE reads anew with MiXCR; each CDR3 protein has one entry. This sample has around 600,000 distinct CDR3 sequences, with about 12% found just once. Sequenced material: PBMCs, taken on the day of the yellow fever booster vaccination. All receptors come from a man aged 25 to 40 who received the YFV17D yellow fever vaccine.

The chain uses TRBV24-1 and TRBJ2-5; D possibly corresponds to TRBD2 (6 bases). Trimming removed 6 bases from V and 3 bases from J, with 19 bases in between. From germline, CDR1 is KGHDR and CDR2 SFDVKD. The CDR3 sequence is 16 residues long. CDR3 coding DNA: TGTGCCACCAGTAAAACACTGGGGGTAGCGGAAGAGACCCAGTACTTC. Translation: CATSKTLGVAEETQYF.

V usage is TRBV7-8 and J usage is TRBJ1-5; perhaps TRBD1 as D (6 bases). CDR1 is SGHVS, CDR2 FQNEAQ, per germline. The CDR3 spans 16 residues. Trimming pared 4 bases from V and 0 bases from J, leaving 13 bases between. The CDR3 DNA reads TGTGCCAGCAGCTCGACAGGAATTTATAGCAATCAGCCCCAGCATTTT. Amino acids: CASSSTGIYSNQPQHF.

This sequence joins TRBV30 and TRBJ2-5; 10 nucleotides match TRBD2. Germline loops: CDR1 GTSNPN, CDR2 SVGIG (reference sequence). The CDR3 has 13 amino acids. V lost 5 bases, J lost 7 bases, and 7 bases stayed unmatched. The CDR3 bases are TGTGCCTGGGACGGGACTAGCGATGGGACCCAGTACTTC. This codes for CAWDGTSDGTQYF.

The chain has TRBV25-1 and TRBJ2-2; D is uncertain. V was shortened by 0 bases and J by 2 bases, with 1 base between the two germline ends. The germline V gene encodes CDR1 MGHDK and CDR2 SYGVNS. The CDR3 totals 13 residues. The DNA of the CDR3 is TGTGCCAGCAGTGAATACAACACCGGGGAGCTGTTTTTT. This codes for CASSEYNTGELFF.

This clonotype was counted many times. The chain recombines TRBV7-2 with TRBJ2-7; TRBD1 agrees at 8 bases. The V gene's germline CDR1 is SGHTA and CDR2 FQGNSA. Trimming removed 1 base from V and 3 bases from J; junction bases left unmatched: 2. CDR3 length equals 14 residues. The CDR3 is CASSLGTGIYEQYF. The CDR3 coding sequence is TGTGCCAGCAGCTTAGGGACAGGGATCTACGAGCAGTACTTC.

This clonotype was detected a few times. The rearrangement uses TRBV11-1 and TRBJ2-1; TRBD1 or TRBD2 may be the D gene (5 bases each). V was shortened by 1 base and J by 5 bases, with 12 bases between the two germline ends. Germline V gives CDR1 SGHAT, CDR2 FQDESV (reference sequence). The CDR3 spans 15 residues. CDR3 sequence reads: CASSLGPGPNNEQFF. In DNA form, the CDR3 reads TGTGCCAGCAGCTTAGGACCGGGACCTAACAATGAGCAGTTCTTC. The full variable domain, rest sourced from reference TRBV11-1 and TRBJ2-1, is EAEVAQSPRYKITEKSQAVAFWCDPISGHATLYWYRQILGQGPELLVQFQDESVVDDSQLPKDRFSAERLKGVDSTLKIQPAELGDSAMYLCASSLGPGPNNEQFFGPGTRLTVL.

The V gene is TRBV5-1, the J gene TRBJ2-5; the D call may be TRBD1 or TRBD2 (5 bases each). This CDR3 spans 15 amino acids. Trimming took 0 bases from V and 2 from J, leaving 11 bases between them. Germline V gives CDR1 SGHRS, CDR2 YFSETQ. The CDR3 DNA is TGCGCCAGCAGCTTGGGAGGTTGGGGGCAAGAGACCCAGTACTTC. Translating gives CASSLGGWGQETQYF.

This clonotype appeared a few times. This sequence joins TRBV5-1 and TRBJ2-7, with a tentative D call TRBD1 (6 bases). Trimming stripped 4 bases from V and 3 bases from J, with 14 bases between. The CDR3 spans 14 residues. CDR1 SGHRS and CDR2 YFSETQ come from the germline V gene. The CDR3, as DNA: TGCGCCAGCAGCGGGTTGGGACAAAACTACGAGCAGTACTTC. Its translation: CASSGLGQNYEQYF.

The V call is TRBV20-1, the J call TRBJ2-5, with TRBD1 identical over 8 bases. This CDR3 spans 13 amino acids. CDR1 and CDR2 from the germline V gene are DFQATT and SNEGSKA (reference sequence). V shed 2 bases and J 5 bases; nucleotides not matched to a gene: 4. CDR3: CSARYRGSETQYF. Here the CDR3 DNA reads TGCAGTGCTAGATACAGGGGGTCGGAGACCCAGTACTTC.

The chain couples TRBV20-1 to TRBJ2-7, with unresolved D. The CDR3 contains 15 residues. Germline V gene sequence: CDR1 DFQATT, CDR2 SNEGSKA (reference sequence). V was clipped by 3 bases and J by 2 bases, with 17 bases between them. This CDR3 is CSASKSSSPTYEQYF. DNA for the CDR3: TGCAGTGCTAGCAAGAGTAGCTCCCCGACCTACGAGCAGTACTTC.

V is TRBV14 and J is TRBJ1-6, with no clear D. Germline-derived CDR1 and CDR2 are SGHDN and FVKESK. V was cut by 0 bases and J by 9 bases, with 9 bases left in between. The CDR3 has 14 amino acids. The CDR3 coding sequence is TGTGCCAGCAGCCAAGATGGGGTTTTTTCACCCCTCCACTTT. It translates to CASSQDGVFSPLHF.

The genes are TRBV20-1 and TRBJ2-7; maybe TRBD1 (5 bases). The V gene's germline CDR1 is DFQATT and CDR2 SNEGSKA (reference sequence). V was trimmed by 3 bases and J by 0 bases, leaving 9 bases between them. The CDR3 runs 13 residues. The CDR3 DNA follows: TGCAGTGCTAGGGGGCAGAGCTCCTACGAGCAGTACTTC. Amino acids: CSARGQSSYEQYF.

The chain has TRBV15 and TRBJ2-1, with D possibly TRBD2 on 6 matching bases. The V gene's germline CDR1 is LNHNV and CDR2 YYDKDF (reference sequence). The CDR3 contains 15 residues. V was shortened by 3 bases and J by 5 bases, with 14 bases between the two germline ends. CDR3 in amino acids: CATSSLGGGDNEQFF. The CDR3 DNA sequence: TGTGCCACCAGCAGTCTCGGGGGAGGTGACAATGAGCAGTTCTTC. The full variable domain, rest sourced from reference TRBV15 and TRBJ2-1, is DAMVIQNPRYQVTQFGKPVTLSCSQTLNHNVMYWYQQKSSQAPKLLFHYYDKDFNNEADTPDNFQSRRPNTSFCFLDIRSPGLGDTAMYLCATSSLGGGDNEQFFGPGTRLTVL.